One sample yielded the 24 T cell receptor beta chains listed below, sequenced in a study of blood T cell repertoires in COVID-19. TCRdb keeps only in-frame clones here, not all; method: immunoSEQ multiplex PCR. Of around 250,000 clones listed, 83% are singletons. Sequences were obtained from peripheral blood. The source is a man older than 75 with acute or convalescent COVID-19.

The genes are TRBV19 and TRBJ1-2, with TRBD1 identical over 8 bases. The CDR3 runs 15 residues. V was pared by 5 bases and J by 4 bases, with 9 bases of the junction left unmatched. The germline CDR1 and CDR2 sequences are LNHDA and SQIVND (reference sequence). The CDR3 DNA follows: TGTGCCAGTAGTCCACGGACAGGGATTTCCTATGGCTACACCTTC. Translation: CASSPRTGISYGYTF.

The chain recombines TRBV29-1 with TRBJ2-2, with 7 bases that match TRBD1. CDR1 and CDR2 from the germline V gene are SQVTM and ANQGSEA. V dropped 8 bases and J dropped 6; count of bases not matched to a gene: 9. The CDR3 runs to 13 residues. CDR3 sequence reads: CSLRDSRAGELFF. For the CDR3, the DNA is TGCAGCTTAAGGGACAGCAGGGCCGGGGAGCTGTTTTTT.

This clone was detected only a few times. The rearrangement uses TRBV3-1 (or the pseudogene TRBV3-2) and TRBJ2-1, with 14 bases fitting TRBD2. CDR1 LGHDT and CDR2 YNNKEL come from the germline V gene (reference sequence). The length of the CDR3 is 14 residues. With 6 bases clipped from V and 10 bases from J, the junction kept 5 bases outside the gene matches. The CDR3 spells CASRGTSGSREQFF. DNA of the CDR3: TGTGCCAGCAGGGGGACTAGCGGGAGTCGAGAGCAGTTCTTC.

The chain is built from TRBV11-2 and TRBJ2-1; D is ambiguous. Deletions cut 1 base from V and 9 bases from J, with 13 bases between. Germline assignment: CDR1 SGHAT and CDR2 FQNNGV. The CDR3 extends over 14 amino acids. The CDR3 loop reads CASSLVRNAGEQFF. CDR3 nucleotides: TGTGCCAGCAGCTTAGTTCGGAATGCAGGTGAGCAGTTCTTC.

V gene TRBV6-5 combines with J gene TRBJ1-5; TRBD1 might be the D (5 bases). V lost 7 bases and J 9 bases, leaving 22 bases between the germline ends. In germline, CDR1 is MNHEY, CDR2 SVGAGI. The CDR3 length is 15 residues. The CDR3 is CASTSTDGYQGPQHF. CDR3 coding DNA: TGTGCCAGCACCAGTACGGACGGCTATCAGGGGCCCCAGCATTTT.

This clone was seen more than once but under ten times. This rearrangement joins TRBV24-1 to TRBJ1-5; TRBD1 might be the D (5 bases). Germline V lookup: CDR1 KGHDR, CDR2 SFDVKD. This CDR3 is 13 amino acids long. V lost 7 bases and J 2 bases, leaving 8 bases between the germline ends. The CDR3 loop is CATRDNGNQPQHF. In nucleotides, the CDR3 is TGTGCCACCAGGGACAACGGCAATCAGCCCCAGCATTTT.

The V call is TRBV23-1, the J call TRBJ1-2; the D gene is possibly TRBD1 (5 bases). TRBV23-1 is classed as an ORF, of uncertain function. V lost 6 bases, J lost 4 bases, and 18 bases lay in between. There are 15 residues in the CDR3. The CDR3 DNA follows: TGCGCCAGCAGCCCGACAGCGACAAGTCTCTATGGCTACACCTTC. The encoded protein is CASSPTATSLYGYTF.

The rearrangement joins TRBV19 to TRBJ1-1; perhaps TRBD1 as D (5 bases). Germline values: CDR1 LNHDA, CDR2 SQIVND (reference sequence). The length of the CDR3 is 14 residues. Deletions cut 3 bases from V and 2 bases from J, with 10 bases between. The CDR3: CASSIRTLNTEAFF. CDR3 sequence (DNA): TGTGCCAGTAGTATTAGGACACTAAACACTGAAGCTTTCTTT.

The V and J genes are TRBV5-1 and TRBJ2-2, with 9 nucleotides matching TRBD1. The CDR3 is made up of 18 amino acids. V shed 4 bases, J shed 4 bases, and the junction held 14 bases outside the gene matches. Germline loops: CDR1 SGHRS, CDR2 YFSETQ. CDR3 residues: CASSPGTGYSRGTGELFF. The DNA of the CDR3 is TGCGCCAGCAGCCCCGGGACAGGGTATAGTCGGGGCACCGGGGAGCTGTTTTTT.

The count of this clone is one. The V call is TRBV29-1, the J call TRBJ2-1; 10 nucleotides agree with TRBD1. V gave up 6 bases and J gave up 9 bases; unmatched junction bases: 11. This CDR3 spans 14 amino acids. In germline, CDR1 is SQVTM, CDR2 ANQGSEA. The CDR3 loop reads CSVGDRGLWSEQFF. The DNA for the CDR3 is TGCAGCGTGGGAGACAGGGGGCTCTGGAGTGAGCAGTTCTTC.

Comments on this clone: In the same sample, other DNA sequences code for this CDR3. The chain combines TRBV28 with TRBJ2-7; weak D call: TRBD1 (7 bases). Deletions cut 3 bases from V and 4 bases from J, with 13 bases between. Germline V gene lookup returns CDR1 MDHEN and CDR2 SYDVKM. This CDR3 has 14 residues. The CDR3 is CASSFQGGSYEQYF. DNA of the CDR3: TGTGCCAGCAGTTTTCAGGGGGGTTCGTACGAGCAGTACTTC.

This sequence joins TRBV5-1 and TRBJ2-2; D is unclear. Per the germline V gene, CDR1 is SGHRS and CDR2 is YFSETQ. CDR3 length equals 12 residues. The V end lost 5 bases, the J end lost 6 bases, and 8 bases lay between the germline ends. The CDR3 DNA follows: TGCGCCAGCAGGGTTGGAGCCGGGGAGCTGTTTTTT. Its translation is CASRVGAGELFF.

This rearrangement joins TRBV9 to TRBJ2-1; 11 bases fit TRBD2. The junction had 14 bases not matched to a gene; V was cut back by 3 bases and J by 9 bases. The V gene's germline CDR1 is SGDLS and CDR2 YYNGEE. This CDR3 contains 17 residues. CDR3 in amino acids: CASSAVGLAGGRGEQFF. The CDR3 DNA follows: TGTGCCAGCAGCGCGGTCGGGCTAGCGGGGGGTCGGGGTGAGCAGTTCTTC.

This clone has only one observation. V and J are TRBV24-1 and TRBJ1-1; D is possibly TRBD1 (5 bases). Germline-derived CDR1 and CDR2 are KGHDR and SFDVKD. The CDR3 has 15 residues. V was shortened by 3 bases and J by 3 bases, with 13 bases between the two germline ends. The CDR3 DNA reads as TGTGCCACCAGTGATCCGAACGGGGGTGACACTGAAGCTTTCTTT. Translated, it gives CATSDPNGGDTEAFF.

The chain recombines TRBV6-2 or TRBV6-3 with TRBJ2-7; 11 nucleotides align to TRBD2. The CDR3 consists of 13 residues. CDR1 is MNHEY, CDR2 SVGEGT, per germline. V trimming: 6 bases; J trimming: 10 bases; junction bases outside the gene matches: 8. CDR3 amino acids: CASSELAGAHQYF. The CDR3 DNA reads TGTGCCAGCAGCGAACTAGCGGGGGCGCATCAGTACTTC.

This clone was seen more than once but under ten times. V gene TRBV5-6 combines with J gene TRBJ2-7; the D gene is possibly TRBD2 (5 bases). Germline CDR1 is SGHDT and CDR2 is YYEEEE. Trimming cost V 4 bases and J 4 bases, with 6 bases left between them. This CDR3 comprises 11 residues. The CDR3 is CASSRDYEQYF. In DNA form, the CDR3 reads TGTGCCAGCAGCCGGGATTACGAGCAGTACTTC. The complete variable domain, with remaining parts taken from reference TRBV5-6 and TRBJ2-7, reads DAGVTQSPTHLIKTRGQQVTLRCSPKSGHDTVSWYQQALGQGPQFIFQYYEEEERQRGNFPDRFSGHQFPNYSSELNVNALLLGDSALYLCASSRDYEQYFGPGTRLTVT.

This chain joins TRBV5-1 and TRBJ2-7, with D tentatively TRBD1 (6 bases). The germline gives CDR1 SGHRS, CDR2 YFSETQ. Trimming removed 3 bases from V and 0 bases from J, with 7 bases in between. CDR3 length: 13 amino acids. DNA for the CDR3: TGCGCCAGCAGCTCCAGGGGCTCCTACGAGCAGTACTTC. It yields the protein CASSSRGSYEQYF. Combining the CDR3 with reference TRBV5-1 and TRBJ2-7 gives the whole variable domain KAGVTQTPRYLIKTRGQQVTLSCSPISGHRSVSWYQQTPGQGLQFLFEYFSETQRNKGNFPGRFSGRQFSNSRSEMNVSTLELGDSALYLCASSSRGSYEQYFGPGTRLTVT.

The chain joins TRBV9 to TRBJ1-5; TRBD1 might be the D (5 bases). The CDR3 totals 15 residues. CDR1 and CDR2 (germline): SGDLS, YYNGEE. V lost 0 bases and J 6 bases, leaving 13 bases between the germline ends. In nucleotides, the CDR3 is TGTGCCAGCAGCGTAGGAGGGATCGGGGGTCAGCCCCAGCATTTT. Translating it yields CASSVGGIGGQPQHF. The full variable domain, with the rest looked up from reference TRBV9 and TRBJ1-5, is DSGVTQTPKHLITATGQRVTLRCSPRSGDLSVYWYQQSLDQGLQFLIQYYNGEERAKGNILERFSAQQFPDLHSELNLSSLELGDSALYFCASSVGGIGGQPQHFGDGTRLSIL.

This clone was detected only a few times. The chain joins TRBV4-2 to TRBJ2-5; 11 nucleotides line up with TRBD2. Per germline, CDR1 LGHNA and CDR2 YNFKEQ. The CDR3 has 18 residues. V dropped 4 bases and J dropped 5; count of bases not matched to a gene: 15. CDR3 protein: CASSPGRVAGGPGETQYF. The CDR3 DNA reads TGTGCCAGCAGCCCAGGTCGGGTAGCGGGGGGGCCGGGGGAGACCCAGTACTTC.

This clone was observed once. Other DNA sequences in this sample translate to the same CDR3. V and J are TRBV5-1 and TRBJ2-3; D uncertain. With 5 bases removed from V and 3 bases from J, the gap between germline ends came to 10 bases. The CDR3 runs to 13 residues. Looked up from germline, CDR1 is SGHRS and CDR2 is YFSETQ. CDR3 amino acids: CASRAGSTDTQYF. CDR3 bases: TGCGCCAGCAGGGCAGGCAGTACAGATACGCAGTATTTT.

The chain combines TRBV5-1 with TRBJ2-2, with D maybe TRBD2 (5 bases). CDR3 length equals 16 residues. Per germline, CDR1 SGHRS and CDR2 YFSETQ. Trimming left V 3 bases short and J 4 bases short, with 16 bases between. The CDR3 reads CASSSPIGVATGELFF. In nucleotides, the CDR3 is TGCGCCAGCAGCTCCCCCATCGGGGTCGCCACCGGGGAGCTGTTTTTT.

V is TRBV2 and J is TRBJ2-2, with TRBD1 matching 7 bases. The V gene end was trimmed by 7 bases and the J gene end by 3 bases; junction bases not matched to a gene: 5. CDR3 length equals 14 residues. The V gene's germline CDR1 is SNHLY and CDR2 FYNNEI. The CDR3 protein is CASKRGPDTGELFF. In DNA form, the CDR3 reads TGTGCCAGCAAGAGGGGGCCGGACACCGGGGAGCTGTTTTTT.

This clone has just a few counts. V is TRBV28 and J is TRBJ2-7; unclear D gene. V lost 1 base and J lost 6, with 10 bases in between. This CDR3 spans 13 amino acids. CDR1 is MDHEN and CDR2 is SYDVKM in the germline V gene. The CDR3 region has the DNA TGTGCCAGCAGTTTATCACTCGTCTCCGAGCAGTACTTC. It is translated as CASSLSLVSEQYF.

The V gene is TRBV19, the J gene TRBJ2-3; tentatively, D is TRBD2 (5 bases). V was cut by 5 bases and J by 3 bases, with 6 bases left in between. The CDR3 consists of 12 residues. Germline V CDR1 and CDR2: LNHDA, SQIVND (reference sequence). DNA for the CDR3: TGTGCCAGTAGTGGGGAGACAGATACGCAGTATTTT. It specifies CASSGETDTQYF.